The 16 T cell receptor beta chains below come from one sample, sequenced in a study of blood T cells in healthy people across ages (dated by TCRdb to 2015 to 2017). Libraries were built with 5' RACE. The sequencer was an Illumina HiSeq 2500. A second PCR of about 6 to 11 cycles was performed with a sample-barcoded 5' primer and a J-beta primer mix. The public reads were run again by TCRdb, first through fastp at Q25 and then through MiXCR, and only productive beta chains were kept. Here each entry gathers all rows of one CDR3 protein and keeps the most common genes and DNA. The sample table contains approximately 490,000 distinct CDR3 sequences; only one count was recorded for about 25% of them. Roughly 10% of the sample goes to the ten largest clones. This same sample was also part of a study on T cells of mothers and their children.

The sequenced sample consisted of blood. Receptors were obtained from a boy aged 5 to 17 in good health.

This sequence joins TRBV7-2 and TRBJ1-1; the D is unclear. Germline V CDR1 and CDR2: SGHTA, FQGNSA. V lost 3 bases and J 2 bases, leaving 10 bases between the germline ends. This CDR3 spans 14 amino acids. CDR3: CASSLRQQNTEAFF. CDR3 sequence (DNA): TGTGCCAGCAGCTTGAGGCAGCAAAACACTGAAGCTTTCTTT.

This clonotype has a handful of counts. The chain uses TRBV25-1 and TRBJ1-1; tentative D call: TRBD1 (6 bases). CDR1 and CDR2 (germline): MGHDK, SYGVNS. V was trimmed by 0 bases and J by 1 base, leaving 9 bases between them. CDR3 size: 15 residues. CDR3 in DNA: TGTGCCAGCAGTGAATACAGGGGCTCGAACACTGAAGCTTTCTTT. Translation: CASSEYRGSNTEAFF.

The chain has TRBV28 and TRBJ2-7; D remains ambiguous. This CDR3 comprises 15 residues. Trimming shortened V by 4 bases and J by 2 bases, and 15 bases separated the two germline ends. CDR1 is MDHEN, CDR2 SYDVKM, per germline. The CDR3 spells CASSSHPGATYEQYF. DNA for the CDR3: TGTGCCAGCAGTTCCCATCCAGGAGCAACCTACGAGCAGTACTTC.

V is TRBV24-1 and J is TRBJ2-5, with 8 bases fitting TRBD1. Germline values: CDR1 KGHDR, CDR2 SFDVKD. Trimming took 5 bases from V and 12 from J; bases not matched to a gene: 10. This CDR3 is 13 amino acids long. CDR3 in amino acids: CATSAPQGAVKYF. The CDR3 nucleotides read TGTGCCACCAGTGCCCCTCAGGGGGCGGTGAAGTACTTC.

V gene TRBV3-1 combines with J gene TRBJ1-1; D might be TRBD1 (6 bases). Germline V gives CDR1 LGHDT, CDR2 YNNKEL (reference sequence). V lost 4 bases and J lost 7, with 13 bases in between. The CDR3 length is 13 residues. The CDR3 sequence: CASSPGQIDEAFF. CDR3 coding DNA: TGTGCCAGCAGCCCCGGACAGATTGATGAAGCTTTCTTT.

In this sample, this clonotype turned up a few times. The CDR3 DNA sequence: TGTGCCAGCAGCACCCGGGACAGAGTCTACGAGCAGTACTTC. Translated: CASSTRDRVYEQYF. This rearrangement joins TRBV2 to TRBJ2-7; TRBD1 agrees at 7 bases. Germline CDR1 SNHLY, CDR2 FYNNEI. The trim removed 6 bases at V and 3 bases at J, leaving 8 bases unmatched. The CDR3 extends over 14 amino acids.

The CDR3 nucleotides are TGTGCCAGCAGCTTAGGGGGACAGGGGAGCACCGGGGAGCTGTTTTTT. Its protein product is CASSLGGQGSTGELFF. V is TRBV7-2 and J is TRBJ2-2; 10 bases are a match to TRBD1. The J segment lost 4 bases and the V segment lost 1 base, leaving 3 bases of the junction unmatched. The CDR3 is made up of 16 amino acids. Germline CDR1 SGHTA, CDR2 FQGNSA.

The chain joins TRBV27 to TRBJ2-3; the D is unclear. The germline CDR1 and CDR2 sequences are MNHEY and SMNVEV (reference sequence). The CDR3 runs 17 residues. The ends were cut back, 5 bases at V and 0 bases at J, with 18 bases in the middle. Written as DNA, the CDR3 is TGTGCCAGCAGTCGGCTAGGCCGCCAAACCAGCACAGATACGCAGTATTTT. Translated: CASSRLGRQTSTDTQYF.

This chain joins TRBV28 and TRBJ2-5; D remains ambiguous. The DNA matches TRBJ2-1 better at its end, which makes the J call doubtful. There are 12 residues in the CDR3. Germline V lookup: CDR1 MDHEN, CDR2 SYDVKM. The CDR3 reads CASSKWGNEQFF. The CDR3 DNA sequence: TGTGCCAGCAGTAAATGGGGTAATGAGCAGTTCTTC.

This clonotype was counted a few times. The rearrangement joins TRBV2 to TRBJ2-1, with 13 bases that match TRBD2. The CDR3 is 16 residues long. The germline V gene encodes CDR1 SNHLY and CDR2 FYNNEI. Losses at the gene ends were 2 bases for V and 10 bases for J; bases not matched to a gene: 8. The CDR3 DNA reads TGTGCCAGCAGTGAAAAACTAGCGGGGGGGGGAATCGAGCAGTTCTTC. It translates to CASSEKLAGGGIEQFF.

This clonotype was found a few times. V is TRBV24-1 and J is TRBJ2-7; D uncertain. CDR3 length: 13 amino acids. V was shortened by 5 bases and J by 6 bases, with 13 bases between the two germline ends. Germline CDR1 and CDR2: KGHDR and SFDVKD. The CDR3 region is CATSAGPLGEQYF. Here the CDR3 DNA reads TGTGCCACCAGTGCTGGCCCCTTGGGCGAGCAGTACTTC.

CDR3 nucleotide sequence: TGTGCCAGCCTGGGGTGGGGTCCCCAAGAGACCCAGTACTTC. Translating it yields CASLGWGPQETQYF. The chain has TRBV6-2 or TRBV6-3 and TRBJ2-5; D not certain. The CDR3 length is 14 residues. The germline V gene has CDR1 MNHEY and CDR2 SVGEGT. Trimming took off 8 bases at V and 1 base at J, with 14 bases between the two ends.

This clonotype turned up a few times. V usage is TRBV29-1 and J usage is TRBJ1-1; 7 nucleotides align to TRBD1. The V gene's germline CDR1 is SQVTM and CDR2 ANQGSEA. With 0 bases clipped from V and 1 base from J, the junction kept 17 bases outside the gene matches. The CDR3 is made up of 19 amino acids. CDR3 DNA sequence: TGCAGCGTTGAAGAGTTCCAGGGGGGAACCAAGCCCTCGAACACTGAAGCTTTCTTT. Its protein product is CSVEEFQGGTKPSNTEAFF. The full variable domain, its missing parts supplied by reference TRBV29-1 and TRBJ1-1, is SAVISQKPSRDICQRGTSLTIQCQVDSQVTMMFWYRQQPGQSLTLIATANQGSEATYESGFVIDKFPISRPNLTFSTLTVSNMSPEDSSIYLCSVEEFQGGTKPSNTEAFFGQGTRLTVV.

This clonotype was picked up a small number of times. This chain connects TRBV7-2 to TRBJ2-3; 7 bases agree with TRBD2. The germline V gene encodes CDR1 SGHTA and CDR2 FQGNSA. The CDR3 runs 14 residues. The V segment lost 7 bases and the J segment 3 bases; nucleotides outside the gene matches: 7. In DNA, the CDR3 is TGTGCCAGCACCCCATGGGGGGGAACAGATACGCAGTATTTT. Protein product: CASTPWGGTDTQYF.

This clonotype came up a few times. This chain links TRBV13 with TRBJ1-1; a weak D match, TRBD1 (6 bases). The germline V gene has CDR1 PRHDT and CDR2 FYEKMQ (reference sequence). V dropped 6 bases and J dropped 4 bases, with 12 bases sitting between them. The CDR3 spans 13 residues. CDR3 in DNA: TGTGCCAGCAGAAAGGGGGGTCGCACTGAAGCTTTCTTT. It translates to CASRKGGRTEAFF.

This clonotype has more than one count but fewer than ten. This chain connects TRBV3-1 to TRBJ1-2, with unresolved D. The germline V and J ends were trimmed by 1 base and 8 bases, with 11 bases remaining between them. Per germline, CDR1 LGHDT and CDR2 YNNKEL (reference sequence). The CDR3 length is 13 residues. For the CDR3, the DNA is TGTGCCAGCAGCCAAGCGACTGAAAGCGGCTACACCTTC. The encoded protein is CASSQATESGYTF.